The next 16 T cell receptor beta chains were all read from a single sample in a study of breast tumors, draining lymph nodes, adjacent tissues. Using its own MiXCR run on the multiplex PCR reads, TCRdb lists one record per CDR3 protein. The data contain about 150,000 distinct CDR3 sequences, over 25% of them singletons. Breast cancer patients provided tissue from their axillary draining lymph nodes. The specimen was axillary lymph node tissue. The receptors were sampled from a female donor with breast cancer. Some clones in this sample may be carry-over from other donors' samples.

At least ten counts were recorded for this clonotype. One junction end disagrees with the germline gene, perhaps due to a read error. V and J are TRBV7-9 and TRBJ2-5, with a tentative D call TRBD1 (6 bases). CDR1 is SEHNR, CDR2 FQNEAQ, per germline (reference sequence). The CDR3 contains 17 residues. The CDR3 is CASSSLSLGQLQEPQYF. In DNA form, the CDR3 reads TGTGCCAGCAGCTCCCTGTCCCTCGGACAGTTGCAAGAGCCCCAGTACTTC. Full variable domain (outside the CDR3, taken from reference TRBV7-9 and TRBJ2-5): DTGVSQNPRHKITKRGQNVTFRCDPISEHNRLYWYRQTLGQGPEFLTYFQNEAQLEKSRLLSDRFSAERPKGSFSTLEIQRTEQGDSAMYLCASSSLSLGQLQEPQYFGPGTRLLVL.

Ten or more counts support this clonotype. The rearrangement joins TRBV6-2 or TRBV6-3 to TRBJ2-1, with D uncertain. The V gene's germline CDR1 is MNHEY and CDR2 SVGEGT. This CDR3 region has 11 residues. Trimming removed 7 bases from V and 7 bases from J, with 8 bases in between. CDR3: CASISWNEQFF. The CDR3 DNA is TGTGCCAGCATCTCATGGAATGAGCAGTTCTTC.

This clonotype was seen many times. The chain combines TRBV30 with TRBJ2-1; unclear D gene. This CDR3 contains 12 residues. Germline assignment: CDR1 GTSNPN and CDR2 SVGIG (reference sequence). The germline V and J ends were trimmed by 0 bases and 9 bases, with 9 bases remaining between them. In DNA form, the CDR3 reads TGTGCCTGGAGTGTATCTGAGTCTGAGCAGTTCTTC. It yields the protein CAWSVSESEQFF.

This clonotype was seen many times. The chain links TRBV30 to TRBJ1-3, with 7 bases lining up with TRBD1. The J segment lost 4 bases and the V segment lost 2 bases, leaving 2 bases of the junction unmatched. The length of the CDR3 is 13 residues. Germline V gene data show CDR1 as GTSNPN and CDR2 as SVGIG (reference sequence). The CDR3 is CAWSPGQGNTIYF. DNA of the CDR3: TGTGCCTGGAGTCCGGGACAGGGAAACACCATATATTTT.

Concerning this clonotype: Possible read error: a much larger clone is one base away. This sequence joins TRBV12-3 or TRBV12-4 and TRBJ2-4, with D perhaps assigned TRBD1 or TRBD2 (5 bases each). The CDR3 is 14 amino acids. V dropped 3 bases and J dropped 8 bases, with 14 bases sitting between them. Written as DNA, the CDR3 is TGTGCCAGCAGTTTGTCTGGGGGTAGAGACATTCAGTACTTC. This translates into CASSLSGGRDIQYF.

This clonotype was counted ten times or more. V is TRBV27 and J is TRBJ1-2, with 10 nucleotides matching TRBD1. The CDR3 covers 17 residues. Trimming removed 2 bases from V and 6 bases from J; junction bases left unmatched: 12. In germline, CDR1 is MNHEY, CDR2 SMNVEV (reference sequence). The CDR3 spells CASSLTLRRDRGDGYTF. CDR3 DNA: TGTGCCAGCAGTTTAACACTCCGCCGGGACAGGGGTGATGGCTACACCTTC.

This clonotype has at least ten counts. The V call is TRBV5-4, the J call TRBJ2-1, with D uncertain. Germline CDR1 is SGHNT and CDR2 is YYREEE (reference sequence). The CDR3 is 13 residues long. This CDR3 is CAVGVGQYNEQFF. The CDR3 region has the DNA TGTGCAGTCGGCGTCGGGCAGTACAATGAGCAGTTCTTC.

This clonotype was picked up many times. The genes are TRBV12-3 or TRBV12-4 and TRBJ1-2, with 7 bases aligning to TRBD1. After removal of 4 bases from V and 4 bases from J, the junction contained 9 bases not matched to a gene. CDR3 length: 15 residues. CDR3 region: CASSSPGQSAYGYTF. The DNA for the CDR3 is TGTGCCAGCAGTTCCCCGGGACAGTCAGCCTATGGCTACACCTTC.

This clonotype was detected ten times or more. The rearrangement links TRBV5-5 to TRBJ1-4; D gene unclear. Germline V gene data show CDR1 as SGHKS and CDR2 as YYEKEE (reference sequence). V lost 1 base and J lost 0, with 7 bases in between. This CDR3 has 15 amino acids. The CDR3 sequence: CASSLRPATNEKLFF. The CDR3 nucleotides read TGTGCCAGCAGCTTGAGGCCAGCAACTAATGAAAAACTGTTTTTT.

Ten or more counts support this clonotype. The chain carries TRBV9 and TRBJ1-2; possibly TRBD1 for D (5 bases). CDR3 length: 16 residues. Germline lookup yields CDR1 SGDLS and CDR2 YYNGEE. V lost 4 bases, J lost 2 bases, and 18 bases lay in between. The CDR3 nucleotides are TGTGCCAGCAGCCCATATAAAATTGAGGGGAACTATGGCTACACCTTC. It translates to CASSPYKIEGNYGYTF.

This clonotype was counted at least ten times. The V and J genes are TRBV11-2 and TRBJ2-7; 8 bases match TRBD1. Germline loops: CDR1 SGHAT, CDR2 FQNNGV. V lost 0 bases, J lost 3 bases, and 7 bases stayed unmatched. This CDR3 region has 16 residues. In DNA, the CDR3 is TGTGCCAGCAGCTTAGATGCGACAGGGGCCTTCTACGAGCAGTACGTC. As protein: CASSLDATGAFYEQYV.

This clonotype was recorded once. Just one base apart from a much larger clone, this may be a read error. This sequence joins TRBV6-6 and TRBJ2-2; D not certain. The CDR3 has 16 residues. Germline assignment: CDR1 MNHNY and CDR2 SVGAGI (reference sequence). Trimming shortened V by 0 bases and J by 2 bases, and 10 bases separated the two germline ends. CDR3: CASSYSTRLNTGELFF. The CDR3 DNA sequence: TGTGCCAGCAGTTACTCGACCAGACTCAACACCGGGGAGCTGTTTTTT.

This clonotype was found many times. CDR3 bases: TGCGCCAGCAGCTTAACAGGGTACTCACCCCTCCACTTT. Translation: CASSLTGYSPLHF. The gene calls are TRBV5-1 and TRBJ1-6, with D maybe TRBD1 (6 bases). This CDR3 has 13 residues. V was trimmed by 2 bases and J by 10 bases, leaving 10 bases between them. Germline V gene data show CDR1 as SGHRS and CDR2 as YFSETQ.

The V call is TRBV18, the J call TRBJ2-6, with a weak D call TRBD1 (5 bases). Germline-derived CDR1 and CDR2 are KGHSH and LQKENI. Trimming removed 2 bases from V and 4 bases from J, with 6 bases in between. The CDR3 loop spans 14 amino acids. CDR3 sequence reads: CASSPRTGANVLTF. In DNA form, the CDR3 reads TGTGCCAGCTCACCAAGGACAGGGGCCAACGTCCTGACTTTC.

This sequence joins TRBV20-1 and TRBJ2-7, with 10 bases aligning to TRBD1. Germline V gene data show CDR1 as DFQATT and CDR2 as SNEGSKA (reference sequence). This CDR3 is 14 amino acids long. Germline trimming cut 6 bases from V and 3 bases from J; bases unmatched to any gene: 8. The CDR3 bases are TGCAGTGCAACTCACCGGGACAGGGGCTACGAGCAGTACTTC. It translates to CSATHRDRGYEQYF.

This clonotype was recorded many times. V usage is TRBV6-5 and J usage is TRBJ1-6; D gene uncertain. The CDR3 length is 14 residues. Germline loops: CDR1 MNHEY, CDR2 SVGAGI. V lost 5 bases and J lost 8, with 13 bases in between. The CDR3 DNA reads TGTGCCAGCAGTCACCTGGCTGGGGATTCACCCCTCCACTTT. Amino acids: CASSHLAGDSPLHF.